These 9 T cell receptor beta chains came from one sample sequenced in a study of response to subunit inactivated influenza vaccine. Using its own MiXCR run on the RT-PCR reads, TCRdb lists one record per CDR3 protein. The profile shows about 570,000 distinct CDR3 sequences, approximately 10% of them singletons. These data also formed part of another study, on T cells expressing NK-cell markers. That study adds: Making the TCR beta cDNA relied on 5'RACE template switching with UMIs.

Sequencing was performed on PBMCs from blood, taken on the day of vaccination. The receptors derive from a man in his forties or fifties who received an inactivated influenza vaccine.

There are a few counts of this clonotype. This chain links TRBV5-1 with TRBJ2-2; weak D call: TRBD1 (5 bases). V lost 8 bases to trimming and J lost 6 bases, with 17 bases between them. This CDR3 spans 14 amino acids. Germline V gene lookup returns CDR1 SGHRS and CDR2 YFSETQ. Here the CDR3 reads CASRRFDSSGELFF. CDR3 nucleotide sequence: TGCGCCAGTAGGCGATTCGACAGCTCCGGGGAGCTGTTTTTT.

This clonotype was seen more than once but under ten times. This chain joins TRBV20-1 and TRBJ2-1; 7 positions agree with TRBD1. Germline CDR1 and CDR2: DFQATT and SNEGSKA (reference sequence). J lost 9 bases, V lost 3 bases, and 8 bases had no gene match. This CDR3 has 13 amino acids. For the CDR3, the DNA is TGCAGTGCTAGTTATACAGGGGACGGTGAGCAGTTCTTC. This codes for CSASYTGDGEQFF.

This clonotype has more than one count but fewer than ten. The chain carries TRBV20-1 and TRBJ2-1; a possible D gene is TRBD1 (5 bases). The CDR3 spans 12 residues. V lost 6 bases and J 4 bases, leaving 10 bases between the germline ends. CDR1 and CDR2 (germline): DFQATT, SNEGSKA (reference sequence). CDR3 DNA: TGCAGTGCGACGGACAAATACAATGAGCAGTTCTTC. Amino acid sequence: CSATDKYNEQFF.

This clonotype was seen a few times. V is TRBV7-9 and J is TRBJ2-1; the D is unclear. The CDR3 is 15 residues long. Germline CDR1 and CDR2: SEHNR and FQNEAQ (reference sequence). V lost 3 bases to trimming and J lost 6 bases, with 15 bases between them. CDR3 loop: CASSFSVSAPNEQFF. CDR3 sequence (DNA): TGTGCCAGCAGCTTTTCCGTATCGGCCCCCAATGAGCAGTTCTTC.

The chain is built from TRBV5-6 and TRBJ1-2; 8 bases line up with TRBD1. There are 15 residues in the CDR3. The ends lost 2 bases at V and 0 bases at J; junction bases unmatched: 3. The germline V gene has CDR1 SGHDT and CDR2 YYEEEE. CDR3 nucleotide sequence: TGTGCCAGCAGCTTAGGGGACAGGACTAACTATGGCTACACCTTC. It codes for CASSLGDRTNYGYTF. Using reference TRBV5-6 and TRBJ1-2 for the parts outside the CDR3, the full variable domain is DAGVTQSPTHLIKTRGQQVTLRCSPKSGHDTVSWYQQALGQGPQFIFQYYEEEERQRGNFPDRFSGHQFPNYSSELNVNALLLGDSALYLCASSLGDRTNYGYTFGSGTRLTVV.

This clonotype came up a few times. The gene calls are TRBV7-9 and TRBJ2-5; possible D gene TRBD2, 6 bases. Trimming stripped 3 bases from V and 3 bases from J, with 11 bases between. CDR1 SEHNR and CDR2 FQNEAQ come from the germline V gene (reference sequence). This CDR3 spans 14 amino acids. CDR3 sequence (DNA): TGTGCCAGCAGCTTTTTCTCGGGGGAAGAGACCCAGTACTTC. Translating it yields CASSFFSGEETQYF.

The chain uses TRBV5-1 and TRBJ1-4; 9 bases line up with TRBD1. Germline CDR1 is SGHRS and CDR2 is YFSETQ. The CDR3 contains 16 residues. Trimming removed 0 bases from V and 2 bases from J; junction bases left unmatched: 2. The CDR3 bases are TGCGCCAGCAGCTTGGGCGGGACAGGGACTAATGAAAAACTGTTTTTT. Protein: CASSLGGTGTNEKLFF. Filled out from reference TRBV5-1 and TRBJ1-4, the complete variable domain reads KAGVTQTPRYLIKTRGQQVTLSCSPISGHRSVSWYQQTPGQGLQFLFEYFSETQRNKGNFPGRFSGRQFSNSRSEMNVSTLELGDSALYLCASSLGGTGTNEKLFFGSGTQLSVL.

This clonotype came up a few times. J is TRBJ1-2 and V is TRBV7-2; TRBD1 matches at 7 bases. The CDR3 sequence is 11 residues long. V lost 10 bases to trimming and J lost 4 bases; unmatched junction nucleotides: 3. Germline CDR1 is SGHTA and CDR2 is FQGNSA. The CDR3 nucleotides are TGTGCCACAACAGGGGTCTATGGCTACACCTTC. Amino acid sequence: CATTGVYGYTF.

The chain uses TRBV11-2 and TRBJ1-2; D remains unclear. V was pared by 5 bases and J by 8 bases, with 9 bases between. In germline, CDR1 is SGHAT, CDR2 FQNNGV. The CDR3 extends over 11 amino acids. This CDR3 reads CASSPRVGYTF. DNA for the CDR3: TGTGCCAGCAGCCCCCGGGTGGGCTACACCTTC. The whole variable domain, filled in from reference TRBV11-2 and TRBJ1-2, reads EAGVAQSPRYKIIEKRQSVAFWCNPISGHATLYWYQQILGQGPKLLIQFQNNGVVDDSQLPKDRFSAERLKGVDSTLKIQPAKLEDSAVYLCASSPRVGYTFGSGTRLTVV.